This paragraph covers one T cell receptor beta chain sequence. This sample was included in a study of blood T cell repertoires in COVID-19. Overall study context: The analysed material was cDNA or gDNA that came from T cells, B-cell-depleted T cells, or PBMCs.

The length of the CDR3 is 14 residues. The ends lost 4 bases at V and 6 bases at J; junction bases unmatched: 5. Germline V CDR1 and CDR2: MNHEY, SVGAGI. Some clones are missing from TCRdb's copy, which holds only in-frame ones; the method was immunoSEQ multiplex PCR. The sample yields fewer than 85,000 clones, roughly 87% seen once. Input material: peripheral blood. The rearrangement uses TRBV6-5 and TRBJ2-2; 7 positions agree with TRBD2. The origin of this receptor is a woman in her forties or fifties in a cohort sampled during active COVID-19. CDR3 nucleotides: TGTGCCAGCAGTTCTGGGACTAACTCCGGGGAGCTGTTTTTT. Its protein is CASSSGTNSGELFF.